The source of this T cell receptor beta chain is a study of blood T cell repertoires in COVID-19. Looking at the study overall: From the United States, Italy and Spain came samples of acute and convalescent COVID-19.

The CDR3 is 13 amino acids. V was clipped by 6 bases and J by 3 bases, with 9 bases between them. Looked up from germline, CDR1 is LNHDA and CDR2 is SQIVND (reference sequence). In the authors' methods: From reference gene primer amplification, estimates of nucleated cell counts were derived. Here immunoSEQ multiplex PCR was the method, and the copy in TCRdb shows in-frame clones only, minus some. That table furnishes V, J and clone size, whereas the DNA furnished D and trimming. The sample includes around 250,000 clones, over 80% of them seen just once. Categorization into cohorts depended on clinical history that participants reported. Participants in the exposed group had met a COVID-19 case in the 2 weeks before joining the study.

The chain carries TRBV19 and TRBJ1-3, with D hard to call. This receptor was obtained from a woman in her thirties or forties who had been exposed to COVID-19. Sequenced input: PBMCs or T cells enriched from blood (not recorded which). The CDR3 reads CASSGEFGNTIYF. The CDR3 coding sequence is TGTGCCAGTAGCGGGGAATTTGGAAACACCATATATTTT.